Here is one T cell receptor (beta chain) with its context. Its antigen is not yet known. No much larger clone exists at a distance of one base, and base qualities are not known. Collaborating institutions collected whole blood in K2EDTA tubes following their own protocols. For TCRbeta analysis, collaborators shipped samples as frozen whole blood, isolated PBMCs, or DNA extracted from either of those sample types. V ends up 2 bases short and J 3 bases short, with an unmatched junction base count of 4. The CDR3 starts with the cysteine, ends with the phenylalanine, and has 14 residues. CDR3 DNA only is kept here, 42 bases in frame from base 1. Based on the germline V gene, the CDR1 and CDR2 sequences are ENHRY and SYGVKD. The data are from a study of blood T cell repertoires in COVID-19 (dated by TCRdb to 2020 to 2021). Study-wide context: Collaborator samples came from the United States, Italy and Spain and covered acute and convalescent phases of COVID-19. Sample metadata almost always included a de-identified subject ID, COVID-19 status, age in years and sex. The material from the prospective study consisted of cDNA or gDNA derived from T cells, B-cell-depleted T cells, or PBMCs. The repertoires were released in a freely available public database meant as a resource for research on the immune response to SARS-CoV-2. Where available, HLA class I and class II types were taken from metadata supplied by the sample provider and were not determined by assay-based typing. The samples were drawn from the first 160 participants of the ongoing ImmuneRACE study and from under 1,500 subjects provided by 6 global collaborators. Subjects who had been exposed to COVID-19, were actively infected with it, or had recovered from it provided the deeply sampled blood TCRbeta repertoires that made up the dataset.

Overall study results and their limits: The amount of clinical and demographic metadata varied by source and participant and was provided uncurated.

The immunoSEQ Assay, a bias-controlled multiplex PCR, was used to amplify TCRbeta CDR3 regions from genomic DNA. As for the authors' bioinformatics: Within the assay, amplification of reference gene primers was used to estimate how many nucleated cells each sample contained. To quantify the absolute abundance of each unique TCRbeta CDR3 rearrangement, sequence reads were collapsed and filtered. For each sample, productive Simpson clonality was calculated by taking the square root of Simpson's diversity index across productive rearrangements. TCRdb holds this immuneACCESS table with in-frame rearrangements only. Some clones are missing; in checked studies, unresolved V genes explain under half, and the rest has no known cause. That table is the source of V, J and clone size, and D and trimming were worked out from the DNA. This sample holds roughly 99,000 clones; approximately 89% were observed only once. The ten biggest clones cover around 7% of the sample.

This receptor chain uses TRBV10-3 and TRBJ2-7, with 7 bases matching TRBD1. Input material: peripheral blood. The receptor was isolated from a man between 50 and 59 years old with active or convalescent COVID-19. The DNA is TGTGCCATCAGTGAGACAGGGGACCTCTACGAGCAGTACTTC. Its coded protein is CAISETGDLYEQYF.